These 4 T cell receptor beta chains were sequenced from one sample in a study of post-analysis software for immune sequencing data. Whole-study results and caveats: About five TRBV segments were more frequent in patients than controls; TRBV5-6, TRBV5-1 and TRBV20-1 belonged to this group.

Their specific antigens are unknown. Tagging with unique molecular identifiers was a feature of the TCR beta cDNA libraries. TCRdb re-derived calls from the PCR reads in MiXCR, one entry per CDR3 protein. The sample records roughly 730,000 distinct CDR3 sequences, about 27% being singletons. Sequenced: blood. The receptors were gathered from a girl aged 10-17 years with multiple sclerosis.

The CDR3 DNA reads TGCGCCAGCAGCTTAGTACAGGGGAAGAGGAATTCACCCCTCCACTTT. Translating it yields CASSLVQGKRNSPLHF. This chain links TRBV5-1 with TRBJ1-6; TRBD1 agrees at 7 bases. V lost 2 bases to trimming and J lost 7 bases; unmatched junction nucleotides: 9. Germline CDR1 is SGHRS and CDR2 is YFSETQ. CDR3 length equals 16 residues.

The CDR3 sequence is CASRQGSYNSPLHF. Written as DNA, the CDR3 is TGTGCCAGCAGACAGGGGTCATATAATTCACCCCTCCACTTT. The chain links TRBV12-3 or TRBV12-4 to TRBJ1-6, with TRBD1 identical over 7 bases. The CDR3 extends over 14 amino acids. J lost 4 bases, V lost 6 bases, and 3 bases had no gene match.

The sample holds many counts of this clonotype. The chain recombines TRBV20-1 with TRBJ2-7; 14 nucleotides match TRBD2. This CDR3 comprises 15 residues. V was clipped by 1 base and J by 4 bases; unmatched bases: 3. Germline CDR1 and CDR2: DFQATT and SNEGSKA (reference sequence). DNA of the CDR3: TGCAGTGCTAGAGGGACTAGCGGGAGGAGGTACGAGCAGTACTTC. Translation: CSARGTSGRRYEQYF.

The J gene is TRBJ2-2, the V gene TRBV5-1; TRBD1 might be the D (5 bases). Per the germline V gene, CDR1 is SGHRS and CDR2 is YFSETQ. The CDR3 consists of 14 residues. Trimming left V 4 bases short and J 4 bases short, with 11 bases between. CDR3 region: CASSKTGATGELFF. The CDR3 DNA reads as TGCGCCAGCAGCAAAACAGGAGCCACCGGGGAGCTGTTTTTT. Filled out from reference TRBV5-1 and TRBJ2-2, the complete variable domain reads KAGVTQTPRYLIKTRGQQVTLSCSPISGHRSVSWYQQTPGQGLQFLFEYFSETQRNKGNFPGRFSGRQFSNSRSEMNVSTLELGDSALYLCASSKTGATGELFFGEGSRLTVL.